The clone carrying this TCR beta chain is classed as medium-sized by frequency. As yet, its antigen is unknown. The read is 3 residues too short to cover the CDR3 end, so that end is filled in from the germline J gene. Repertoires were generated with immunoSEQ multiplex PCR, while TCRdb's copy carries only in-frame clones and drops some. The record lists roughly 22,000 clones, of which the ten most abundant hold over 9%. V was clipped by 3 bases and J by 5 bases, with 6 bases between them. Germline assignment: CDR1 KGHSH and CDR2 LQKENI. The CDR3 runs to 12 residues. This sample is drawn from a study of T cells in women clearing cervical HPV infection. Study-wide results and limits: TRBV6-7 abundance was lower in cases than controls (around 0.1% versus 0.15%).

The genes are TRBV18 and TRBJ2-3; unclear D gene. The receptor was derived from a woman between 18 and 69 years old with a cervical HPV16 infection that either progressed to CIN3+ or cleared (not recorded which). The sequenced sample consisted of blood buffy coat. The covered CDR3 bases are TGTGCCAGCTCACCGACGGGAGATACG. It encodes CASSPTGDT. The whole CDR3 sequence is CASSPTGDTQYF.